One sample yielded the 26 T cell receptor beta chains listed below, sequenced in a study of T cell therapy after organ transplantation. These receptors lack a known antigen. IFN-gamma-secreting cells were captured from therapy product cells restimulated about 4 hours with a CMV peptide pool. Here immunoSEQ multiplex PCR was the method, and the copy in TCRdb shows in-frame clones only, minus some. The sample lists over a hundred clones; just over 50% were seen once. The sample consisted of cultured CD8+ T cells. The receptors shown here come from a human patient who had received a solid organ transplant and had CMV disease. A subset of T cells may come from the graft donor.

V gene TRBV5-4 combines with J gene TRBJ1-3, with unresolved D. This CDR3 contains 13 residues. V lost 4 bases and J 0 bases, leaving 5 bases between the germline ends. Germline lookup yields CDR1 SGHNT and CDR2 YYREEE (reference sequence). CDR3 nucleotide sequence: TGTGCCAGCAGCGAAAACTCTGGAAACACCATATATTTT. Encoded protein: CASSENSGNTIYF.

CDR3 sequence reads: CASSQDGREGYGEKLFF. The DNA of the CDR3 is TGCGCCAGCAGCCAAGATGGGCGGGAGGGGTACGGGGAAAAACTGTTTTTT. V and J are TRBV4-3 and TRBJ1-4; D may be TRBD1 (5 bases). This CDR3 spans 17 amino acids. V was cut by 0 bases and J by 8 bases, with 19 bases left in between. CDR1 is LGHNA, CDR2 YSLEER, per germline.

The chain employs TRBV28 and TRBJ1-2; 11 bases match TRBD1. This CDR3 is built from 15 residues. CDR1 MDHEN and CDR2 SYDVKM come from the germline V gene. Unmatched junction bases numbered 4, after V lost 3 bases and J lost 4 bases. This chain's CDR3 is CASSLEDRGLYGYTF. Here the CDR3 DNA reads TGTGCCAGCAGTTTGGAGGACAGGGGGCTCTATGGCTACACCTTC.

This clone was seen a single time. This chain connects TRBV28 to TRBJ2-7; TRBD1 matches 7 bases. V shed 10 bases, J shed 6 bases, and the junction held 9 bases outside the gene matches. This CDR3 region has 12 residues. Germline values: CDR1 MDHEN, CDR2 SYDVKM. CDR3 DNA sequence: TGTGCCATCAACAGGGGAACCCTCGAGCAGTACTTC. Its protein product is CAINRGTLEQYF.

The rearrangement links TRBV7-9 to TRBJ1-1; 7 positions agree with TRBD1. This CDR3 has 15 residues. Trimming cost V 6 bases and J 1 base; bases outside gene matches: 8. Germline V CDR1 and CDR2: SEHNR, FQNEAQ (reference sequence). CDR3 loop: CASRLGGAANTEAFF. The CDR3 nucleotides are TGTGCCAGCAGGCTAGGGGGCGCGGCGAACACTGAAGCTTTCTTT.

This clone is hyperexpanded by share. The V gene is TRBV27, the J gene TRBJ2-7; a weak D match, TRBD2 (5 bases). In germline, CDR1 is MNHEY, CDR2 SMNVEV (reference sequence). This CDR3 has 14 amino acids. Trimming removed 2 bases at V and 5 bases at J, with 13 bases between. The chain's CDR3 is CASSLGADPHEQYF. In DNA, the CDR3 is TGTGCCAGCAGTTTAGGAGCGGACCCTCACGAGCAGTACTTC.

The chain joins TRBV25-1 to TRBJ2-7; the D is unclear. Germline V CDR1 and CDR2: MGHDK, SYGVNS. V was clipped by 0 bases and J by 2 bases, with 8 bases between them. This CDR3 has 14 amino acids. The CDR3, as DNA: TGTGCCAGCAGTGAATATGCACGAACCTACGAGCAGTACTTC. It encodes CASSEYARTYEQYF.

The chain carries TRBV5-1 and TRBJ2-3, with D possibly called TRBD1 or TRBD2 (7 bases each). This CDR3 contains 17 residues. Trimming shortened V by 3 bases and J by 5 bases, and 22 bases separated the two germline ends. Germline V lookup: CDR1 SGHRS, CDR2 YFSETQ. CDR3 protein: CASSSQGSGINGDTQYF. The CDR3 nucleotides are TGCGCCAGCAGCTCACAGGGGAGCGGGATCAATGGAGATACGCAGTATTTT.

CDR3 DNA: TGCGCCAGCGGGGACAGAAATAGCAATCAGCCCCAGCATTTT. Translation: CASGDRNSNQPQHF. This sequence joins TRBV4-1 and TRBJ1-5, with 7 bases matching TRBD1. Looked up from germline, CDR1 is MGHRA and CDR2 is YSYEKL. The length of the CDR3 is 14 residues. Trimming at V came to 8 bases and at J to 0 bases, leaving 4 bases not matched to a gene.

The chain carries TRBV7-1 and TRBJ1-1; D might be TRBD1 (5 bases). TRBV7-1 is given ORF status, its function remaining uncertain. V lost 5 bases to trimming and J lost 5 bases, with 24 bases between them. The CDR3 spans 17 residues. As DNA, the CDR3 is TGTGCCAGCAGCAATCACGATTTACGGGGCCTGGGGACTGAAGCTTTCTTT. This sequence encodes CASSNHDLRGLGTEAFF.

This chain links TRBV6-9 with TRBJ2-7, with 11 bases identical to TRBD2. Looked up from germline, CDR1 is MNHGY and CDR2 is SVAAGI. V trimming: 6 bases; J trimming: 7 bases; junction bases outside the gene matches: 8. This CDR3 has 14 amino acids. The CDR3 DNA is TGTGCCAGCAGCTTACTAGCGGGAGTCGATGAGCAGTACTTC. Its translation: CASSLLAGVDEQYF.

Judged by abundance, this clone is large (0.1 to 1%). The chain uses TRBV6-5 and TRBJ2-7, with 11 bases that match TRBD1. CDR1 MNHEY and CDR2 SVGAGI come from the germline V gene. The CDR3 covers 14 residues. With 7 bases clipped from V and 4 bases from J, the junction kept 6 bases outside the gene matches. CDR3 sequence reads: CASTTGTGGYEQYF. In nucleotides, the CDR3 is TGTGCCAGCACCACGGGGACAGGGGGATACGAGCAGTACTTC.

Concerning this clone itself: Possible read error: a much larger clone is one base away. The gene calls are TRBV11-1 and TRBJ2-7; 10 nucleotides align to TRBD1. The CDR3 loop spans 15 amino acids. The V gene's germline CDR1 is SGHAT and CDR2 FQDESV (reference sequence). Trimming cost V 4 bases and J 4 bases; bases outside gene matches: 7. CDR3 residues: CASSSRDRGSYEQYF. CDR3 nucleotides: TGTGCCAGCAGCTCCCGGGACAGGGGATCTTACGAGCAGTACTTC.

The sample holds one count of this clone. The CDR3: CASSRAGGRDEQFF. The CDR3 nucleotides are TGTGCCAGCAGCAGGGCAGGGGGCAGGGATGAGCAGTTCTTC. The chain couples TRBV9 to TRBJ2-1; 8 bases are shared with TRBD1. Trimming removed 4 bases from V and 8 bases from J; junction bases left unmatched: 8. The length of the CDR3 is 14 residues. The germline CDR1 and CDR2 sequences are SGDLS and YYNGEE.

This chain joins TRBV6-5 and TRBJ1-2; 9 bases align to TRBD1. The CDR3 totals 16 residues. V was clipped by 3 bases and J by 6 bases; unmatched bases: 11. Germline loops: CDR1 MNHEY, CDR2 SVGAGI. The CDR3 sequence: CASSYTNTGGANGYTF. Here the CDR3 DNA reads TGTGCCAGCAGTTATACTAATACAGGGGGCGCGAATGGCTACACCTTC.

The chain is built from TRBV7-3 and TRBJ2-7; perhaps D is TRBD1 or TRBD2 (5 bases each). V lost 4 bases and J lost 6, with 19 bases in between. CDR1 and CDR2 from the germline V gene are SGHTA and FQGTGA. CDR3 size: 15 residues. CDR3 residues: CASSSRDLNPGEQYF. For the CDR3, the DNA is TGTGCCAGCAGCTCCCGGGACCTTAACCCCGGCGAGCAGTACTTC.

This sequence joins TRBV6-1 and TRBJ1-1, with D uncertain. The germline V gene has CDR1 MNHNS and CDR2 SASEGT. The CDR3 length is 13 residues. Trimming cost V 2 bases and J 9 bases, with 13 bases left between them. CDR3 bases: TGTGCCAGCAGTGAAACCCTCACATTCCAAGCTTTCTTT. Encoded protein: CASSETLTFQAFF.

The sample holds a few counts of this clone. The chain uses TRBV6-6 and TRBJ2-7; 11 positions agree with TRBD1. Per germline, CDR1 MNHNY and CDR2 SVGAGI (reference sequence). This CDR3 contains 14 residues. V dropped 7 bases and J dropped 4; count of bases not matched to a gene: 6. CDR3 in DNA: TGTGCCAGCACCACGGGGACAGGGGGATACGAGCAGTACTTC. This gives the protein CASTTGTGGYEQYF.

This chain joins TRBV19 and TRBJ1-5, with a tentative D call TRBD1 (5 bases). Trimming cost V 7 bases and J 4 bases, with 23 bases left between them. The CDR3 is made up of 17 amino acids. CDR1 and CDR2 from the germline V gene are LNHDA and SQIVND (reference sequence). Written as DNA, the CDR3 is TGTGCCAGTACCCCGGGATTGGGGACTCAACATAATCAGCCCCAGCATTTT. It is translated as CASTPGLGTQHNQPQHF.

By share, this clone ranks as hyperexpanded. The CDR3, as DNA: TGTGCCAGCAGCTCCCGGGACCTTAACCCCGGCGAGCAGTACTTC. Protein sequence: CASSSRDLNPGEQYF. This chain connects TRBV7-9 to TRBJ2-7, with D perhaps matching TRBD1 or TRBD2 (5 bases each). The CDR3 is 15 amino acids. Germline loops: CDR1 SEHNR, CDR2 FQNEAQ (reference sequence). The V and J ends lost 4 bases and 6 bases respectively, with 19 bases between them.

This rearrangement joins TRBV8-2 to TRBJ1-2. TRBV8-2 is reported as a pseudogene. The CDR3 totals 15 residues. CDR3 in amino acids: CGIIRRITKTYGYTF. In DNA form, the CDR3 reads TGTGGCATCATCCGTAGGATAACGAAGACCTATGGCTACACCTTC.

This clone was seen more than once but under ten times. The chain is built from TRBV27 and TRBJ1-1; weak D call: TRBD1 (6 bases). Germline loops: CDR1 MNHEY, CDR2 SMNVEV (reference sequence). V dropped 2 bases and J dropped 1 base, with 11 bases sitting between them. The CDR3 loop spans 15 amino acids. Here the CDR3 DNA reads TGTGCCAGCAGTTTAGGGGGCGCGGCGAACACTGAAGCTTTCTTT. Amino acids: CASSLGGAANTEAFF.

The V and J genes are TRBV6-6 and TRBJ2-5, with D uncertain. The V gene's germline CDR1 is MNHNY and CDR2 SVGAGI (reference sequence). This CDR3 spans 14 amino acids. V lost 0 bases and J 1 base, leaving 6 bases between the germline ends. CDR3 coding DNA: TGTGCCAGCAGTTACTCAGGGCGCCAAGAGACCCAGTACTTC. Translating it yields CASSYSGRQETQYF.

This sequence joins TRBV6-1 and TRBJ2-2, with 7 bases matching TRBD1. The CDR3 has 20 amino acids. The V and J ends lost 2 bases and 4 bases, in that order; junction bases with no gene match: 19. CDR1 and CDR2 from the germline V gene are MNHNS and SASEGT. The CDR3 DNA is TGTGCCAGCAGTGAATATCTAATCAGACAGGGCCCCATCGGCACCGGGGAGCTGTTTTTT. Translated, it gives CASSEYLIRQGPIGTGELFF.

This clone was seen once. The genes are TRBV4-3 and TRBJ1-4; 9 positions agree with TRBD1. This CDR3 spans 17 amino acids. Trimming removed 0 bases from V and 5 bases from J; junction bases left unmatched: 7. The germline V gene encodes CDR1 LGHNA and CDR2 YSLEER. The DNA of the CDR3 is TGCGCCAGCAGCCAAGATCCACAGGGGGCCCTCAATGAAAAACTGTTTTTT. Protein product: CASSQDPQGALNEKLFF.

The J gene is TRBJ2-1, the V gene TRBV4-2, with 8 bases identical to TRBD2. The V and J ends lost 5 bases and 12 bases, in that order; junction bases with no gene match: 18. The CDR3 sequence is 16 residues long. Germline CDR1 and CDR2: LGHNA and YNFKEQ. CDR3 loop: CASSIHERGLLSVQFF. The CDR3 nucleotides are TGTGCCAGCAGCATCCATGAGCGGGGGCTCCTCTCGGTGCAGTTCTTC.